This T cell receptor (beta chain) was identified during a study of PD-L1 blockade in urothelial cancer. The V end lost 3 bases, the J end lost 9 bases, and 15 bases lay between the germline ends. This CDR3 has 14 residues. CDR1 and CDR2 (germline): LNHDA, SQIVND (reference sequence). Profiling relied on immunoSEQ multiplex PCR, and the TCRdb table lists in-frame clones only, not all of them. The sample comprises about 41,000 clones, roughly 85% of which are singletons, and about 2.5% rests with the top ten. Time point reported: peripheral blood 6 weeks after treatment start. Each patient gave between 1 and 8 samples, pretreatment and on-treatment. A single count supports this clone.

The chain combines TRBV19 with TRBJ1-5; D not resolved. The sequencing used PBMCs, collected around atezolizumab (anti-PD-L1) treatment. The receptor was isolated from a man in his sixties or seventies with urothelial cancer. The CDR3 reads CASSMGRVAGPQHF. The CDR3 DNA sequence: TGTGCCAGTAGTATGGGGAGGGTGGCGGGGCCCCAGCATTTT.